Presented here are 15 T cell receptor beta chains from one specimen sequenced in a study of blood T cell repertoires in COVID-19. Measured with immunoSEQ multiplex PCR; TCRdb has only the in-frame clones, and not every one. The repertoire holds some 230,000 clones, with around 86% as singletons. Sequenced input: peripheral blood. These TCRs come from a woman aged 45-65 years with COVID-19, enrolled during active disease.

The count of this clone is one. This rearrangement joins TRBV6-5 to TRBJ1-2; D remains unclear. CDR3 length equals 13 residues. Per germline, CDR1 MNHEY and CDR2 SVGAGI. V was shortened by 7 bases and J by 8 bases, with 17 bases between the two germline ends. CDR3 in DNA: TGTGCCAGCACCCCGAGTACCGAGCGGGGCTACACCTTC. This sequence encodes CASTPSTERGYTF.

This chain uses TRBV6-1 with TRBJ2-6; no firm D call. The CDR3 extends over 15 amino acids. Germline loops: CDR1 MNHNS, CDR2 SASEGT. Trimming took off 2 bases at V and 2 bases at J, with 7 bases between the two ends. CDR3 amino acids: CASSEPIAGANVLTF. In DNA, the CDR3 is TGTGCCAGCAGTGAACCCATAGCTGGGGCCAACGTCCTGACTTTC.

The chain carries TRBV11-1 and TRBJ2-7, with D possibly TRBD2 on 7 matching bases. V was clipped by 5 bases and J by 6 bases, with 20 bases between them. CDR1 SGHAT and CDR2 FQDESV come from the germline V gene (reference sequence). CDR3 size: 15 residues. CDR3 coding DNA: TGTGCCAGCAGCACCCGGACAAGGGGGGGTGGCGAGCAGTACTTC. It translates to CASSTRTRGGGEQYF.

This chain connects TRBV9 to TRBJ2-7; 8 nucleotides line up with TRBD2. The CDR3 contains 18 residues. With V trimmed by 4 bases and J by 4 bases, 19 bases remained unmatched. The germline CDR1 and CDR2 sequences are SGDLS and YYNGEE. The CDR3 nucleotides read TGTGCCAGCAGCCCCCGAACGGGGCGGGGGGCCGGTTTATACGAGCAGTACGTC. Its translation: CASSPRTGRGAGLYEQYV.

The V and J genes are TRBV6-1 and TRBJ1-2; 9 nucleotides line up with TRBD1. Trimming cost V 4 bases and J 2 bases; bases outside gene matches: 8. This CDR3 has 16 amino acids. Germline CDR1 is MNHNS and CDR2 is SASEGT. The CDR3 DNA reads TGTGCCAGCAGTGTTGGGACAGGGACGCTCAACTATGGCTACACCTTC. Residues: CASSVGTGTLNYGYTF.

The chain recombines TRBV3-1 (or the pseudogene TRBV3-2) with TRBJ1-6; a possible D gene is TRBD1 (5 bases). CDR3 length: 15 residues. Germline loops: CDR1 LGHDT, CDR2 YNNKEL (reference sequence). V lost 4 bases, J lost 10 bases, and 17 bases lay in between. The CDR3 region is CASSPRGGRFSPLHF. The CDR3 nucleotides are TGTGCCAGCAGCCCTCGGGGGGGGAGGTTCTCACCCCTCCACTTT.

This rearrangement joins TRBV7-9 to TRBJ1-2, with TRBD1 matching 8 bases. Germline CDR1 SEHNR, CDR2 FQNEAQ (reference sequence). V trimming: 7 bases; J trimming: 1 base; junction bases outside the gene matches: 5. The CDR3 has 14 residues. CDR3 bases: TGTGCCAGCACGCCGACAGGGGTTAACTATGGCTACACCTTC. It codes for CASTPTGVNYGYTF.

The rearrangement joins TRBV3-1 (or the pseudogene TRBV3-2) to TRBJ2-3; D gene unclear. Germline V lookup: CDR1 LGHDT, CDR2 YNNKEL (reference sequence). This CDR3 region has 16 residues. Trimming pared 5 bases from V and 4 bases from J, leaving 19 bases between. The CDR3 nucleotides are TGTGCCAGCAGCTCACGGAGCGTTGGCTGGTCAGATACGCAGTATTTT. Amino acids: CASSSRSVGWSDTQYF.

This clone was found a few times. This chain uses TRBV19 with TRBJ1-5; no definite D call. CDR3 size: 16 residues. V lost 3 bases to trimming and J lost 1 base, with 13 bases between them. Germline V lookup: CDR1 LNHDA, CDR2 SQIVND (reference sequence). The CDR3 DNA follows: TGTGCCAGTAGTATTTCCAGGTCTCCGAGCAATCAGCCCCAGCATTTT. It yields the protein CASSISRSPSNQPQHF.

The chain carries TRBV11-3 and TRBJ2-2; maybe TRBD2 (5 bases). V lost 4 bases, J lost 2 bases, and 11 bases lay in between. The germline CDR1 and CDR2 sequences are SGHNT and YENEEA. This CDR3 spans 15 amino acids. CDR3 region: CASSSRGSNTGELFF. The CDR3 DNA sequence: TGTGCCAGCAGCTCCCGAGGGTCTAACACCGGGGAGCTGTTTTTT.

This chain uses TRBV11-3 with TRBJ2-7; the D is unclear. This CDR3 is built from 12 residues. Germline values: CDR1 SGHNT, CDR2 YENEEA. V lost 3 bases, J lost 5 bases, and 8 bases lay in between. CDR3 protein: CASSFHEDEQYF. For the CDR3, the DNA is TGTGCCAGCAGCTTTCACGAGGACGAGCAGTACTTC.

J is TRBJ1-5 and V is TRBV28; D call uncertain. Germline V gives CDR1 MDHEN, CDR2 SYDVKM. The CDR3 has 12 residues. V lost 2 bases and J 7 bases, leaving 6 bases between the germline ends. The CDR3 protein is CASSLPRQPQHF. CDR3 coding DNA: TGTGCCAGCAGTTTACCGAGGCAGCCCCAGCATTTT.

This chain links TRBV30 with TRBJ1-4; the match to TRBD1 covers 11 bases. Germline V gene sequence: CDR1 GTSNPN, CDR2 SVGIG (reference sequence). Trimming at V came to 3 bases and at J to 8 bases, leaving 5 bases not matched to a gene. The CDR3 has 14 residues. The CDR3 DNA reads TGTGCCTGGAGGGACAGGGGGCCAGCCGAAAAACTGTTTTTT. This encodes CAWRDRGPAEKLFF.

The chain recombines TRBV5-4 with TRBJ1-2, with 9 bases matching TRBD1. This CDR3 contains 15 residues. The trim removed 0 bases at V and 8 bases at J, leaving 8 bases unmatched. From germline, CDR1 is SGHNT and CDR2 YYREEE (reference sequence). DNA for the CDR3: TGTGCCAGCAGCTTGGGGGGGACAGGGACGTGGGGCTACACCTTC. Its protein is CASSLGGTGTWGYTF.

The rearrangement uses TRBV3-1 (or the pseudogene TRBV3-2) and TRBJ2-2; TRBD2 matches 8 bases. The V segment lost 1 base and the J segment 7 bases; nucleotides outside the gene matches: 8. The CDR3 contains 16 residues. CDR1 and CDR2 (germline): LGHDT, YNNKEL (reference sequence). CDR3 protein: CASSQVLAGRFGELFF. CDR3 sequence (DNA): TGTGCCAGCAGCCAAGTCTTAGCGGGGCGGTTCGGGGAGCTGTTTTTT.